These 26 T cell receptor beta chains share one sample of origin, sequenced in a study of T cells in Graves' hyperthyroidism and ophthalmopathy. Researchers amplified the TCR beta CDR3 regions from RNA transcripts. The primer set for the first-round RT-PCR of the TCR CDR3 was HTBI. From the multiplex PCR reads, TCRdb called clonotypes with MiXCR, one entry per CDR3 protein. In the table there are 300,000 or so distinct CDR3 sequences, 16% of which are singletons. The specimen was blood. The receptors derive from a man younger than 40 with Graves' hyperthyroidism.

In the case of this clonotype: Possible read error: a much larger clone is one base away. The genes are TRBV5-1 and TRBJ2-7; D might be TRBD1 (6 bases). With the DNA end fitting TRBJ2-1 better, the J assignment may be wrong. The CDR3 consists of 14 residues. Germline CDR1 is SGHRS and CDR2 is YFSETQ. CDR3 sequence reads: CASSPQGPSYEQFF. CDR3 in DNA: TGCGCCAGCAGCCCACAGGGACCCTCCTACGAGCAGTTCTTC.

This clonotype occurred a few times. J is TRBJ2-2 and V is TRBV4-1; no definite D call. The V end lost 5 bases, the J end lost 8 bases, and 9 bases lay between the germline ends. Per germline, CDR1 MGHRA and CDR2 YSYEKL. The CDR3 consists of 12 residues. CDR3 sequence reads: CASSWAIGELFF. As DNA, the CDR3 is TGCGCCAGCAGCTGGGCCATAGGGGAGCTGTTTTTT.

This chain links TRBV7-2 with TRBJ1-1; 9 bases line up with TRBD1. This CDR3 contains 15 residues. V lost 5 bases and J lost 4; bases outside the gene matches: 8. Germline V CDR1 and CDR2: SGHTA, FQGNSA. The DNA for the CDR3 is TGTGCCAGCAGCCGAACAGGGGGCGCCGGCACTGAAGCTTTCTTT. This sequence encodes CASSRTGGAGTEAFF.

This clonotype occurred many times. This chain connects TRBV27 to TRBJ2-7; maybe TRBD2 (6 bases). The length of the CDR3 is 17 residues. Germline V gene data show CDR1 as MNHEY and CDR2 as SMNVEV (reference sequence). V was pared by 5 bases and J by 2 bases, with 22 bases between. The CDR3 sequence is CASSPPFTGTSPYEQYF. DNA for the CDR3: TGTGCCAGCAGTCCCCCCTTCACCGGGACTTCACCCTACGAGCAGTACTTC.

The chain carries TRBV7-9 and TRBJ2-2, with D maybe TRBD2 (6 bases). The CDR3 extends over 15 amino acids. V gave up 8 bases and J gave up 4 bases, with 17 bases separating them. The germline V gene has CDR1 SEHNR and CDR2 FQNEAQ (reference sequence). CDR3 nucleotide sequence: TGTGCCAGCGGACTAAGGCGGCCCAGCACCGGGGAGCTGTTTTTT. Residues: CASGLRRPSTGELFF. The variable domain in full, completed from reference TRBV7-9 and TRBJ2-2, reads DTGVSQNPRHKITKRGQNVTFRCDPISEHNRLYWYRQTLGQGPEFLTYFQNEAQLEKSRLLSDRFSAERPKGSFSTLEIQRTEQGDSAMYLCASGLRRPSTGELFFGEGSRLTVL.

This clonotype was observed a handful of times. This sequence joins TRBV28 and TRBJ1-1; tentative D call: TRBD1 (5 bases). CDR1 MDHEN and CDR2 SYDVKM come from the germline V gene. CDR3 size: 12 residues. V was clipped by 5 bases and J by 8 bases, with 12 bases between them. CDR3 sequence (DNA): TGTGCCAGCAGTCAAACAGGTATGGAAGCTTTCTTT. Translated, it gives CASSQTGMEAFF.

This clonotype was seen only a few times. The V call is TRBV30, the J call TRBJ2-2; tentatively, D is TRBD2 (5 bases). V shed 2 bases and J shed 4 bases, with 11 bases lying between them. There are 14 residues in the CDR3. Per germline, CDR1 GTSNPN and CDR2 SVGIG (reference sequence). The CDR3, as DNA: TGTGCCTGGAGTCTGGGAGAAGTCACCGGGGAGCTGTTTTTT. It yields the protein CAWSLGEVTGELFF.

Comments on this clonotype: An end of the junction does not agree with germline; a read error may underlie this. This chain uses TRBV4-2 with TRBJ2-7; 16 bases are a match to TRBD2. The CDR3 is 19 amino acids. The germline CDR1 and CDR2 sequences are LGHNA and YNFKEQ. As DNA, the CDR3 is TGTGCCAGCAGCGAGTCCGGGACTAGCGGGAGGGCCCTCTCCCACGAGCAGTACTTC. Translated, it gives CASSESGTSGRALSHEQYF.

The chain employs TRBV19 and TRBJ2-7; 7 nucleotides line up with TRBD1. The CDR3 is 13 residues long. Trimming at V came to 4 bases and at J to 3 bases, leaving 3 bases not matched to a gene. Germline CDR1 is LNHDA and CDR2 is SQIVND (reference sequence). CDR3 protein: CASSTTGSYEQYF. As DNA, the CDR3 is TGTGCCAGTAGTACGACAGGGAGCTACGAGCAGTACTTC.

This clonotype occurred many times. The chain employs TRBV27 and TRBJ2-7; TRBD1 is a possible D gene (6 bases). The length of the CDR3 is 14 residues. Per the germline V gene, CDR1 is MNHEY and CDR2 is SMNVEV (reference sequence). V lost 3 bases to trimming and J lost 7 bases, with 16 bases between them. CDR3 loop: CASSFQGQGGEQYF. In DNA, the CDR3 is TGTGCCAGCAGTTTTCAAGGGCAAGGGGGTGAGCAGTACTTC.

V usage is TRBV15 and J usage is TRBJ2-3; D ambiguous. The V and J ends lost 0 bases and 0 bases respectively, with 4 bases between them. The CDR3 loop spans 14 amino acids. Per the germline V gene, CDR1 is LNHNV and CDR2 is YYDKDF (reference sequence). Written as DNA, the CDR3 is TGTGCCACCAGCAGAGAGGCGAGCACAGATACGCAGTATTTT. Translation: CATSREASTDTQYF.

This clonotype was counted at least ten times. The chain links TRBV6-1 to TRBJ2-1, with TRBD2 matching over 9 bases. Trimming cost V 4 bases and J 7 bases; bases outside gene matches: 8. Germline values: CDR1 MNHNS, CDR2 SASEGT. The CDR3 runs to 15 residues. The DNA of the CDR3 is TGTGCCAGCAGTGTTTTAGCGGGAGAACGGAATGAGCAGTTCTTC. Protein sequence: CASSVLAGERNEQFF.

In its sample, this clonotype was seen many times. The chain couples TRBV3-1 to TRBJ1-1; D not resolved. Trimming stripped 3 bases from V and 11 bases from J, with 10 bases between. This CDR3 has 11 residues. Germline CDR1 reads LGHDT; CDR2 reads YNNKEL (reference sequence). DNA for the CDR3: TGTGCCAGCAGCCACCAAACGGGGGCTTTCTTT. It encodes CASSHQTGAFF.

The table lists this clonotype with a few counts. The chain has TRBV6-1 and TRBJ1-2; 7 nucleotides align to TRBD1. The J segment lost 7 bases and the V segment lost 0 bases, leaving 8 bases of the junction unmatched. Germline V gene lookup returns CDR1 MNHNS and CDR2 SASEGT. This CDR3 has 15 amino acids. This CDR3 is CASSEAGGQSGGYTF. CDR3 coding DNA: TGTGCCAGCAGTGAAGCAGGGGGACAGTCCGGTGGCTACACCTTC.

The rearrangement uses TRBV4-1 and TRBJ2-7; 8 nucleotides agree with TRBD1. CDR1 and CDR2 (germline): MGHRA, YSYEKL. V was clipped by 8 bases and J by 0 bases; unmatched bases: 6. The CDR3 contains 14 residues. In DNA, the CDR3 is TGCGCCAGCCGGGGACAGGTCGACTCCTACGAGCAGTACTTC. It translates to CASRGQVDSYEQYF.

In nucleotides, the CDR3 is TGCGCCAGCAGTCGACAGGGATTTTATGTCCAGACCCAGTACTTC. It encodes CASSRQGFYVQTQYF. The chain is built from TRBV4-1 and TRBJ2-5, with TRBD1 identical over 7 bases. Trimming cost V 6 bases and J 6 bases; bases outside gene matches: 13. This CDR3 has 15 amino acids. Germline values: CDR1 MGHRA, CDR2 YSYEKL.

Remarks on this clonotype: A clone one base away is much larger, so this may be a read error. The gene calls are TRBV12-3 or TRBV12-4 and TRBJ2-3, with D hard to call. Between the trimmed V and J ends, which lost 3 bases and 8 bases, there was a span of 9 bases. The CDR3 is 12 residues long. CDR3 in DNA: TGTGCCAGCAGTTTTGGATTCCCTACGCAGTATTTT. Its translation: CASSFGFPTQYF.

Details on this clonotype: In this CDR3 the conserved last residue, phenylalanine or tryptophan, is missing, so a read error is likely. This chain uses TRBV15 with TRBJ2-5; D is possibly TRBD1 or TRBD2 (5 bases each). CDR3 length: 14 residues. CDR1 and CDR2 from the germline V gene are LNHNV and YYDKDF (reference sequence). V was shortened by 6 bases and J by 5 bases, with 16 bases between the two germline ends. The CDR3 here is CATSPGRWEETQYC. The CDR3 DNA reads TGTGCCACCAGTCCGGGACGCTGGGAGGAGACCCAGTACTGC.

This clonotype appeared a few times. This chain links TRBV2 with TRBJ2-3, with unresolved D. Trimming took 8 bases from V and 7 from J, leaving 7 bases between them. Germline V gives CDR1 SNHLY, CDR2 FYNNEI. CDR3 length equals 10 residues. CDR3 DNA sequence: TGTGCCAGCGGCAGCTATACGCAGTATTTT. Protein product: CASGSYTQYF.

Of note for this clonotype: A much larger clone lies one base from this, so it may be a read error. The chain carries TRBV5-1 and TRBJ2-3, with TRBD2 matching over 8 bases. The CDR3 is 14 residues long. V was clipped by 7 bases and J by 6 bases; unmatched bases: 10. Germline lookup yields CDR1 SGHRS and CDR2 YFSETQ. In DNA, the CDR3 is TGCGCCAGCGGCCCCGGGGGGGTTCGGGATACGCAGTATTTT. As protein: CASGPGGVRDTQYF. Variable domain in full (rest from reference TRBV5-1 and TRBJ2-3): KAGVTQTPRYLIKTRGQQVTLSCSPISGHRSVSWYQQTPGQGLQFLFEYFSETQRNKGNFPGRFSGRQFSNSRSEMNVSTLELGDSALYLCASGPGGVRDTQYFGPGTRLTVL.

A single count supports this clonotype. In nucleotides, the CDR3 is TGCGCCAGCAGCCAGGGGTGGGGGCAGGGCTCTGAAGCTTTCTTT. Protein sequence: CASSQGWGQGSEAFF. The V gene is TRBV4-1, the J gene TRBJ1-1, with D possibly TRBD1 on 6 matching bases. The CDR3 is made up of 15 amino acids. From germline, CDR1 is MGHRA and CDR2 YSYEKL. V lost 3 bases and J lost 6, with 17 bases in between.

This clonotype was counted once. Germline and junction disagree at one end, which may indicate a read error. The rearrangement joins TRBV5-6 to TRBJ2-2; TRBD1 matches 10 bases. The germline CDR1 and CDR2 sequences are SGHDT and YYEEEE. The CDR3 has 17 amino acids. CDR3 coding DNA: TGTACCAGCGACGAGACCGGGACAGGGGTTGGCACCGGGGAGCTGTTTTTT. Amino acids: CTSDETGTGVGTGELFF.

The CDR3 DNA sequence: TGCGCCAGCAGCCAAGAGGGAGTTGGCTACACCTTC. Protein product: CASSQEGVGYTF. The chain recombines TRBV4-1 with TRBJ1-2; no clear D. Germline V gene data show CDR1 as MGHRA and CDR2 as YSYEKL. Trimming took off 0 bases at V and 7 bases at J, with 6 bases between the two ends. This CDR3 has 12 residues.

The table lists this clonotype with a few counts. The chain joins TRBV4-1 to TRBJ1-1; 8 nucleotides line up with TRBD1. Germline CDR1 MGHRA, CDR2 YSYEKL. V was clipped by 3 bases and J by 4 bases; unmatched bases: 4. The CDR3 has 14 residues. CDR3 sequence: CASSQTQGGTEAFF. CDR3 DNA: TGCGCCAGCAGCCAGACACAGGGGGGCACTGAAGCTTTCTTT.

In this sample, this clonotype turned up many times. V usage is TRBV5-1 and J usage is TRBJ2-3; 7 positions match TRBD1. Germline V CDR1 and CDR2: SGHRS, YFSETQ. This CDR3 contains 17 residues. The V gene end was trimmed by 3 bases and the J gene end by 6 bases; junction bases not matched to a gene: 16. CDR3 sequence: CASSSRSIMTGTDTQYF. As DNA, the CDR3 is TGCGCCAGCAGCTCCCGATCTATTATGACAGGGACGGATACGCAGTATTTT.

The chain employs TRBV10-2 and TRBJ1-5; no clear D. CDR3 length: 14 amino acids. V gave up 4 bases and J gave up 2 bases, with 9 bases separating them. In germline, CDR1 is WSHSY, CDR2 SAAADI. For the CDR3, the DNA is TGCGCCAGCAGTGTTGGGTCTCGCAATCAGCCCCAGCATTTT. It encodes CASSVGSRNQPQHF.